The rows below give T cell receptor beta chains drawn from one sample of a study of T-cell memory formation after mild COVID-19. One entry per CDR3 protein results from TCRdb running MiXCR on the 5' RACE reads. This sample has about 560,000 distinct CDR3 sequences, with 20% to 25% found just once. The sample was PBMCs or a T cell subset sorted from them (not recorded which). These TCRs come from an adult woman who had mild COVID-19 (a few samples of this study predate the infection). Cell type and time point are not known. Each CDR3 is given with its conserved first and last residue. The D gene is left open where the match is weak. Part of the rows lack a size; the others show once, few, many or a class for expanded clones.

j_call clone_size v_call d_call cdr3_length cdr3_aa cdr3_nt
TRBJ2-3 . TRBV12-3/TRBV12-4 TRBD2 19 CASSFGLAGGHITTDTQYF TGTGCCAGCAGCTTCGGACTAGCGGGGGGCCACATAACCACAGATACGCAGTATTTT
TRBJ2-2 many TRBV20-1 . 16 CSASPDGALNTGELFF TGCAGTGCTAGCCCCGACGGTGCCCTTAACACCGGGGAGCTGTTTTTT
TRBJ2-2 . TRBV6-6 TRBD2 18 CASSYSHPGTSGDGELFF TGTGCCAGCAGTTACTCTCATCCCGGGACTAGCGGGGACGGGGAGCTGTTTTTT
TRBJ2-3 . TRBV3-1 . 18 CASSPSFANGVSTDTQYF TGTGCCAGCAGCCCAAGCTTTGCCAACGGGGTCAGCACAGATACGCAGTATTTT
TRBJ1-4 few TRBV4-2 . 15 CASSQVGGLNEKLFF TGTGCCAGCAGCCAAGTCGGGGGCTTAAATGAAAAACTGTTTTTT
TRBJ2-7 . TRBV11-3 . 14 CASRSDHSLYEQYF TGTGCCAGCAGATCCGACCATTCCCTATACGAGCAGTACTTC
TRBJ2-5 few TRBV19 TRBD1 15 CASTPSTGGWETQYF TGTGCCAGTACCCCAAGCACAGGGGGCTGGGAGACCCAGTACTTC
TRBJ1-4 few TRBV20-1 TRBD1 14 CSATTGANVKKLFF TGCAGTGCCACGACAGGGGCAAACGTCAAAAAACTGTTTTTT
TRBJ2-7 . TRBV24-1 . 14 CATSGGAGADEQYF TGTGCCACCAGCGGTGGTGCAGGGGCAGACGAGCAGTACTTC
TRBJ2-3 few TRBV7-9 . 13 CASRTDGTDTQYF TGTGCCAGCAGAACAGACGGCACAGATACGCAGTATTTT
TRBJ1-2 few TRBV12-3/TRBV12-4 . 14 CASSSRDPPYGYTF TGTGCCAGCAGTTCCCGGGACCCGCCTTATGGCTACACCTTC
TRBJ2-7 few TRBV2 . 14 CASTTQEASYEQYF TGTGCCAGCACTACGCAAGAGGCGAGCTACGAGCAGTACTTC
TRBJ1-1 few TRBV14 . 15 CASSHRTEKGTEAFF TGTGCCAGCAGCCATCGAACAGAAAAGGGGACTGAAGCTTTCTTT
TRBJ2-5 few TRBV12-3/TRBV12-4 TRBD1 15 CASSLGTGYGETQYF TGTGCCAGCAGTTTAGGGACAGGGTACGGGGAGACCCAGTACTTC
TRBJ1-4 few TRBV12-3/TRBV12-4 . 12 CASSPVRGKLFF TGTGCCAGCAGTCCTGTGAGGGGAAAACTGTTTTTT
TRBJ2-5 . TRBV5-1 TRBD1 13 CASSTGQTETQYF TGCGCCAGCAGCACGGGACAGACGGAGACCCAGTACTTC
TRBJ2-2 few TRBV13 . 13 CASRSRNTGELFF TGTGCCAGCCGTAGCAGGAACACCGGGGAGCTGTTTTTT
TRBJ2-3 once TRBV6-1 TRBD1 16 CASSVPWTGSTDTQYF TGTGCCAGCAGTGTCCCCTGGACAGGGAGCACAGATACGCAGTATTTT
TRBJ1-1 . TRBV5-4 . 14 CASSLDRANTEAFF TGTGCCAGCAGCTTGGACAGGGCGAACACTGAAGCTTTCTTT
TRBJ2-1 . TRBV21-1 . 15 CASRLGTLAGWGQFF TGTGCCAGCAGATTAGGTACGCTAGCGGGGTGGGGGCAGTTCTTC
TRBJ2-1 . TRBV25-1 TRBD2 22 CASSSVSTEGLTSGKGYNEQFF TGTGCCAGCAGTAGCGTTTCTACAGAAGGCCTGACTAGCGGGAAGGGCTACAATGAGCAGTTCTTC
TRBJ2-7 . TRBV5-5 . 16 CASSLWGPQSTYEQYF TGTGCCAGCAGCTTGTGGGGACCTCAATCCACCTACGAGCAGTACTTC
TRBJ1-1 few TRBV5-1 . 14 CASSLQGGWTEAFF TGCGCCAGCAGCTTGCAAGGGGGGTGGACTGAAGCTTTCTTT
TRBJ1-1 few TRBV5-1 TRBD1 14 CASAPGTANTEAFF TGCGCCAGCGCACCAGGGACAGCGAACACTGAAGCTTTCTTT
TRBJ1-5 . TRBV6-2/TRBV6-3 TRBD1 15 CASRDRVTGNQPQHF TGTGCCAGCAGAGACAGGGTTACGGGCAATCAGCCCCAGCATTTT
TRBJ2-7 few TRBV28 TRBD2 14 CASSYGLAVHEQYF TGTGCCAGCAGTTATGGGCTAGCGGTTCACGAGCAGTACTTC
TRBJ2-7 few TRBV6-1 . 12 CASSELNYEQYF TGTGCCAGCAGTGAACTCAACTACGAGCAGTACTTC
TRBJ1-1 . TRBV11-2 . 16 CASSPTAGPMNTEAFF TGTGCCAGCAGCCCCACGGCAGGACCCATGAACACTGAAGCTTTCTTT
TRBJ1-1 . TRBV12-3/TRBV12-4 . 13 CASILGGFGRAFF TGTGCCAGCATCCTCGGGGGGTTCGGGCGAGCTTTCTTT
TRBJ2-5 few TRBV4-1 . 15 CASSQRGPPRETQYF TGCGCCAGCAGCCAACGCGGACCCCCCAGGGAGACCCAGTACTTC
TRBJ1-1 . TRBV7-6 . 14 CASSLAAGGPEAFF TGTGCCAGCAGCTTAGCGGCCGGGGGCCCTGAAGCTTTCTTT
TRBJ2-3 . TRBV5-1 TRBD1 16 CASSGPTGDPRDTQYF TGCGCCAGCAGCGGCCCGACAGGGGATCCCAGAGATACGCAGTATTTT
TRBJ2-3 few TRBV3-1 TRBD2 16 CASSQKKTSGGDTQYF TGTGCCAGCAGCCAAAAGAAAACTAGCGGGGGGGATACGCAGTATTTT
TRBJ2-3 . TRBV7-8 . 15 CASSFYDGGTDTQYF TGTGCCAGCAGCTTTTACGACGGTGGCACAGATACGCAGTATTTT
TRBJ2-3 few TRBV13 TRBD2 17 CASSLLGSGGAGDTQYF TGTGCCAGCAGCCTCTTAGGAAGCGGGGGGGCCGGAGATACGCAGTATTTT
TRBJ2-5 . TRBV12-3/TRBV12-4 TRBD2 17 CASSLGLAGGFLETQYF TGTGCCAGCAGTTTAGGACTAGCGGGGGGATTCCTGGAGACCCAGTACTTC
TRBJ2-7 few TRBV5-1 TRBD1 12 CASSWDRGEQYF TGCGCCAGCAGCTGGGACAGGGGCGAGCAGTACTTC
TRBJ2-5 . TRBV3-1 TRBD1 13 CASSQDRVWTQYF TGTGCCAGCAGCCAGGACAGGGTGTGGACCCAGTACTTC
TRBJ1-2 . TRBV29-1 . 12 CSVEDLPSEYTF TGCAGCGTTGAAGATCTTCCATCAGAGTACACCTTC
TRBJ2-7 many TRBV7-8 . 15 CASSLGARRSYEQYF TGTGCCAGCAGCTTAGGGGCCCGGAGGTCCTACGAGCAGTACTTC
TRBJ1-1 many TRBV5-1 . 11 CASSSGGEAFF TGCGCCAGCAGCTCCGGGGGTGAAGCTTTCTTT
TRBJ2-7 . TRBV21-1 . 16 CASSTGGRSGIGEQYF TGTGCCAGCAGCACAGGAGGAAGGTCAGGAATCGGGGAGCAGTACTTC
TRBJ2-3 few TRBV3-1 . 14 CASSQGVPPDTQYF TGTGCCAGCAGCCAAGGAGTCCCACCAGATACGCAGTATTTT
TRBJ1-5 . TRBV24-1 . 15 CATSGRGLGNQPQHF TGTGCCACCAGTGGTAGGGGATTGGGCAATCAGCCCCAGCATTTT
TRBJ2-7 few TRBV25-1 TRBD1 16 CASSPQPGTGTYEQYF TGTGCCAGCAGTCCTCAGCCGGGGACAGGCACCTACGAGCAGTACTTC
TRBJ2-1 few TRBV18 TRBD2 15 CASSSTSGSLNEQFF TGTGCCAGCTCATCGACTAGCGGGAGTCTAAATGAGCAGTTCTTC
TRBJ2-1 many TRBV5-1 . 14 CASSLGRSSNEQFF TGCGCCAGCAGCTTGGGAAGATCAAGCAATGAGCAGTTCTTC
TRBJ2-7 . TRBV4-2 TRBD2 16 CASSQDRGTSGSLQYF TGTGCCAGCAGCCAAGACCGTGGGACTAGCGGGAGTTTGCAGTACTTC
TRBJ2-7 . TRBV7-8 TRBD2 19 CASSYQASGTSGRAYEQYF TGTGCCAGCAGCTACCAAGCCTCCGGGACTAGCGGGAGAGCCTACGAGCAGTACTTC
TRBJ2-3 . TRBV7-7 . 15 CASSLSGSFGDTQYF TGTGCTAGCAGCTTATCTGGATCGTTTGGGGATACGCAGTATTTT
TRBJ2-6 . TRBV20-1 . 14 CSARRSGGANVLTF TGCAGTGCTAGAAGAAGTGGTGGGGCCAACGTCCTGACTTTC